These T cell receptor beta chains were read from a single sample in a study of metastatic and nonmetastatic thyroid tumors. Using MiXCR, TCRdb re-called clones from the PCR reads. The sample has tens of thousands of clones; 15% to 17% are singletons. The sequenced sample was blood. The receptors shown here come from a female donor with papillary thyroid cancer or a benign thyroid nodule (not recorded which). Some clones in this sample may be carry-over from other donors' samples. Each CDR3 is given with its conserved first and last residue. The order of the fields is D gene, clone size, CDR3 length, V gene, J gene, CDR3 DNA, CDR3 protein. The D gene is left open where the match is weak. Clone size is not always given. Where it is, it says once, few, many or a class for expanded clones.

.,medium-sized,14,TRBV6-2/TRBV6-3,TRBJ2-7,TGTGCCAGCAGGTCCGCGGGGTCGCCCTACGAGCAGTACTTC,CASRSAGSPYEQYF
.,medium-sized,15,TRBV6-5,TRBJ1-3,TGTGCCAGCAGTTACTCGAGTTCATCTGGAAACACCATATATTTT,CASSYSSSSGNTIYF
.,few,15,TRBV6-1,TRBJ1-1,TGTGCCAGCAGTAGGAGCGACAGAATGAACACTGAAGCTTTCTTT,CASSRSDRMNTEAFF
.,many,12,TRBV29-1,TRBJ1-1,TGCAGCGCTCAACCTGGGGACACTGAAGCTTTCTTT,CSAQPGDTEAFF
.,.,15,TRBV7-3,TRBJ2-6,TGTGCCAGCAGCTTAGAGAGGGCTGGGGCCAACGTCCTGACTTTC,CASSLERAGANVLTF
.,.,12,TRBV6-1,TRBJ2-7,TGTGCCAGCCACCCAGCTACCTACGATCAGCACTTC,CASHPATYDQHF
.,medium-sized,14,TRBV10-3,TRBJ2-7,TGTGCCATCAGTGAGTTAGGGCAAAACTACGAGCAGTACTTC,CAISELGQNYEQYF
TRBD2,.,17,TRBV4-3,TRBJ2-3,TGCGCCAGCAGCCAAGCTCCGACTAGCGGGAGGACATATACGCAGTATTTT,CASSQAPTSGRTYTQYF
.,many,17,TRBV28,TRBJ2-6,TGTGCCAGCAGCAAGCTGACATTTAGCTCTGGGGCCAACGTCCTGACTTTC,CASSKLTFSSGANVLTF
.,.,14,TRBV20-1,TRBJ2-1,TGCAGTGCCTATGGGCTCGGAACCCACAATGAGCAGTTCTTC,CSAYGLGTHNEQFF
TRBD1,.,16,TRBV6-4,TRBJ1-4,TGTGCCAGCAGTGGCCGGGACAGGGAGGCTAATGAAAAACTGTTTTTT,CASSGRDREANEKLFF
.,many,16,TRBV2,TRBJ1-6,TGTGCCAGCAGGAGGGATCGGAGCTCCTATAATTCACCCCTCCACTTT,CASRRDRSSYNSPLHF
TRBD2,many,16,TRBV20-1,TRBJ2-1,TGCAGTGCCAGCAGTATCATCGGGGGAGGGTACAATGAGCAGTTCTTC,CSASSIIGGGYNEQFF
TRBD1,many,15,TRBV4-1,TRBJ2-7,TGCGCCAGCAGCCAGACAGGGGTGATGGAGAACGAGCAGTACTTC,CASSQTGVMENEQYF
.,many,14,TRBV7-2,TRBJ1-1,TGTGCCAGCACCCCGACGAACGCGAACACTGAAGCTTTCTTT,CASTPTNANTEAFF
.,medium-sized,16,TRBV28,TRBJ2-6,TGTGCCAGCAGTTTTGGTGAGAGCTCTGGGGCCAACGTCCTGACTTTC,CASSFGESSGANVLTF
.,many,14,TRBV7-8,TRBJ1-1,TGTGCCAGCAGCTTAGAGGCCGCTAGCACTGAAGCTTTCTTT,CASSLEAASTEAFF
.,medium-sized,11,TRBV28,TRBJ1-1,TGTGCCAGCAGTGTTCAGGCTCGAGCTTTCTTT,CASSVQARAFF
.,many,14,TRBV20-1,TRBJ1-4,TGCAGTGCTAGAGGGTACACTTCTAATGAAAAACTGTTTTTT,CSARGYTSNEKLFF
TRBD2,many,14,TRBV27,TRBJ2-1,TGTGCCAGCAGACCCGGGGGACTAGCATCCGAGCAGTTCTTC,CASRPGGLASEQFF
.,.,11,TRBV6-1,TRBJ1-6,TGTGCCAGCAGGAATAATTCACCCCTCAAATTT,CASRNNSPLKF
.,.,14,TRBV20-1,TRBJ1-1,TGCAGTGCTAGAGCCGACGGGGGGAACACTGAAGCTTTCTTT,CSARADGGNTEAFF
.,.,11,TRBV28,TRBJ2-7,TGTGCCAGCAGCACAATCTACGAGCAGTACTTC,CASSTIYEQYF
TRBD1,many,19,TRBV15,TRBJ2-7,TGTGCCACCAGCAGAGAAATGGGACAGGGTTTTTTGGGAAGCTACGAGCAGTACTTC,CATSREMGQGFLGSYEQYF
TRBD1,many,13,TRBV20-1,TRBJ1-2,TGCAGTGCTAGTGGGACAGGGAATCATGGCTACACCTTC,CSASGTGNHGYTF
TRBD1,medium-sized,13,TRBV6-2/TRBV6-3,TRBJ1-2,TGTGCCAGTTCCCGGGACAGTAACTATGGCTACACCTTC,CASSRDSNYGYTF
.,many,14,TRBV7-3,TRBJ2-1,TGTGCCAGCAGCCTCCTCCCGGGCTACAATGAGCAGTTCTTC,CASSLLPGYNEQFF
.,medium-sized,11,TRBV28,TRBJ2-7,TGTGCCAGCAGTCAAAGACACGAGCAGTACTTC,CASSQRHEQYF
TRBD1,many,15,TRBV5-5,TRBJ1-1,TGTGCCAGCAGCTTGGCCTGGACAGGTAACACTGAAGCTTTCTTT,CASSLAWTGNTEAFF
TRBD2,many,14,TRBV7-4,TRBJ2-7,TGTGCCAGCAGCTTTAGCGGGACCCTCTACGAGCAGTACTTC,CASSFSGTLYEQYF
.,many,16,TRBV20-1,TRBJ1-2,TGCAGTGCTTTCCGCTATGGAAACCAGGCTAACTATGGCTACACCTTC,CSAFRYGNQANYGYTF
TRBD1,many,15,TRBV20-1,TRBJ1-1,TGCAGTGCTAGAGTGGGACAGGGGGTGAACACTGAAGCTTTCTTT,CSARVGQGVNTEAFF
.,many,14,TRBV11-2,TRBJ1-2,TGTGCCAGCGGAAGAGCAGGCCTGAACTATGGCTACACCTTC,CASGRAGLNYGYTF
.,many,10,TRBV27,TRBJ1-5,TGTGCCAGCGGTTATCAGCCCCAGCATTTT,CASGYQPQHF
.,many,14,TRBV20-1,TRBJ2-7,TGCAGTGCTAGCGGCGGCGGGGGCAGCTACGAGCAGTACTTC,CSASGGGGSYEQYF